The sequence of this T cell receptor beta chain was determined in a study of early T cells in non-severe SARS-CoV-2 infection. Study at large: The input, bulk RNA from unsorted whole blood, was sequenced, and chains were unpaired. Study-wide findings and caveats: Matching results from VDJdb favored anti-spike CD8 responses, leaving private and CD4 specificities undetected.

About this clonotype: Its antigen is not identified. This may come from a read error, since a much larger clone is one base off.

There are 13 residues in the CDR3. CDR1 and CDR2 from the germline V gene are SEHNR and FQNEAQ (reference sequence). Researchers tagged individual cDNA molecules with unique molecular identifiers. TCRdb re-derived calls from the 5' RACE reads in MiXCR, one entry per CDR3 protein. In the table there are some 59,000 distinct CDR3 sequences, 9.3% of which are singletons. Sequenced: whole blood. This chain uses TRBV7-9 with TRBJ2-5, with 10 nucleotides matching TRBD1. This sequence originates from an adult who was a healthcare worker with PCR-confirmed SARS-CoV-2 infection or an uninfected control (not recorded which). CDR3 in amino acids: CAGSAGQGETQYF. In DNA form, the CDR3 reads TGTGCCGGCAGCGCGGGACAGGGGGAGACCCAGTACTTC.